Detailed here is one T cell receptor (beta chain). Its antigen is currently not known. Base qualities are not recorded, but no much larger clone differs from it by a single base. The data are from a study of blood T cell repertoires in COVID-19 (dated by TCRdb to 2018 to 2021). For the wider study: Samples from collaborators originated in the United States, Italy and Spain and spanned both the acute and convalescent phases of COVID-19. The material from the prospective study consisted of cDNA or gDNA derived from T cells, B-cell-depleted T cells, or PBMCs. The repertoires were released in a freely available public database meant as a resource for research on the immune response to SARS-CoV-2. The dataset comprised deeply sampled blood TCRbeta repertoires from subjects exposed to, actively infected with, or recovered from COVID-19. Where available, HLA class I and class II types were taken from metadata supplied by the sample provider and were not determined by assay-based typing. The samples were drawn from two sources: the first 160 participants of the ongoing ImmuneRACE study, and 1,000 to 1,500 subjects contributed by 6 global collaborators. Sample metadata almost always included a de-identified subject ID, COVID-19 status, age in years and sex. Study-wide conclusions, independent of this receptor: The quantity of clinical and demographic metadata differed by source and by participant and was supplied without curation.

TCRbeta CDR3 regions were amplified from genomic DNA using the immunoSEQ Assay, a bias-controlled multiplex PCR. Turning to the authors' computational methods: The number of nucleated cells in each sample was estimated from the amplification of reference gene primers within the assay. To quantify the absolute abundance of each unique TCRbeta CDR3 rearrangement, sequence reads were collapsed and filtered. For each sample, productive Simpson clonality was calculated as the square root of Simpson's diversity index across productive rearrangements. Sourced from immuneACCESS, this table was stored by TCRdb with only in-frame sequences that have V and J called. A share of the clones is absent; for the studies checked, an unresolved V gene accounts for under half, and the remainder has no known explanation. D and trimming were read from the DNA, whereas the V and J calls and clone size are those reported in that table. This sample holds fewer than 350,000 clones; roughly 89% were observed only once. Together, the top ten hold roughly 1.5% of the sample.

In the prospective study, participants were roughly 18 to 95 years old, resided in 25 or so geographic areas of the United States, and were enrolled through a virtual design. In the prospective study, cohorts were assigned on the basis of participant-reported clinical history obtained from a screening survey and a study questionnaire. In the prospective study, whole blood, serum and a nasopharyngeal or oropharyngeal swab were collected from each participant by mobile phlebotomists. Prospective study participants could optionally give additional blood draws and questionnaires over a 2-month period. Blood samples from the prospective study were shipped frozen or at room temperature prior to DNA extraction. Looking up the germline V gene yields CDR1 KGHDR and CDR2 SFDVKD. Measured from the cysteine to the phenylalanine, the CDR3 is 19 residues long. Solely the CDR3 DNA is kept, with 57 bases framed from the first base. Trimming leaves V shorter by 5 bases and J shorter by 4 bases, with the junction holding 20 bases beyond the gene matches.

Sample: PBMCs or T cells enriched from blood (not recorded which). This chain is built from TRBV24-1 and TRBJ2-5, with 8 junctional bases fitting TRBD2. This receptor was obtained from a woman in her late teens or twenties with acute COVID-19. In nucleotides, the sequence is TGTGCCACCAGTGCCCTATGGTGGCCCGGACTAGCAGTTCGAGAGACCCAGTACTTC. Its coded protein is CATSALWWPGLAVRETQYF.